This TCR beta chain came from a study of technical replicates of blood from a few donors. J was trimmed by 5 bases and V by 0 bases; bases with no gene match: 8. The CDR3 loop spans 16 amino acids. CDR1 is SGDLS and CDR2 is YYNGEE in the germline V gene. Profiling relied on immunoSEQ multiplex PCR, and the TCRdb table lists in-frame clones only, not all of them. The sample yields around 100,000 clones, roughly 94% seen once. This TCR derives from a human donor in good health. This chain connects TRBV9 to TRBJ2-5; 9 positions match TRBD2. Sample: T cells isolated from PBMCs. Here the CDR3 reads CASSVGIAGAGETQYF. The CDR3 DNA reads TGTGCCAGCAGCGTAGGGATAGCGGGAGCGGGGGAGACCCAGTACTTC.